The sequence of this TCR beta chain was determined in a study of read filtering for tumor transcriptome and immune sequencing (dated by TCRdb to 2018 to 2021). Background for the entire study: The cohort consisted of approximately 16 male and 14 female patients, with a mean age of about 66 years and an age range of roughly 40 to 85. After DNase treatment, whole-transcriptome libraries were prepared with the TruSeq RNA Access Library Prep Kit. Per sample, about 4.05 to 10.27 million TCR-region mapped reads were obtained with IR-seq, compared with only 85 to 1273 with RNA-seq. A main aim was a read-filtering strategy for immune repertoire data, specifically whether clonotypes supported by a single read should be removed. The study compared TCR repertoires from targeted immune repertoire sequencing and bulk whole-transcriptome sequencing run on the same bone marrow samples. By revised international staging, roughly 8 patients were R-ISS I, roughly 17 were R-ISS II and over 5 were R-ISS III.

TCR libraries were built from roughly 370 ng RNA with the Immunoverse kit, using molecular barcoded adaptors covering alpha/delta and beta/gamma chains. TCR library preparation used the same RNA that went into transcriptome sequencing. An Illumina HiSeq 4000 with 2 x 150 cycles was used to sequence the TCR libraries. The authors' analysis ran thus. With MiXCR, TCR reads were aligned to human V, D, J and C references and assembled into CDR3 clonotypes, with quality filtering and error correction included. The tcR package in R was used for analysis of clonotype counts and gene usage diversity. For inspection of raw mapping reads, RNA-seq reads were mapped by STAR aligner version 2.5.3a onto GRCh37 of the human genome. To test the effect of sequencing depth on detected clonotypes, IR-seq fastq files were randomly downsampled using Seqtk 1.3. TCRdb trimmed public reads at Q25 via fastp, called clones via MiXCR and kept in-frame beta chains. CDR3 protein duplicates are merged, each entry listing the most common genes and DNA. V and J calls and clone size were set by TCRdb, not the authors. For this sample there are tens of thousands of distinct CDR3 sequences; more than 20% appear just once. The top ten clones comprise about 18% of the sample.

Every patient had bone marrow sampled at the time of active disease. Ficoll-Hypaque density gradient centrifugation was used to isolate the bone marrow mononuclear cells. Myeloma plasma cells were removed and CD138-negative cells were collected by negative selection after labeling with CD138 magnetic microbeads on a MACS separator. Flow cytometry on an Attune NxT with CD138 antibodies was used to check the purity of the isolated cells. Total RNA was extracted using TRIzol reagent and was quantified on a NanoDrop spectrophotometer. Paired RNA-seq and IR-seq were performed on the CD138-negative bone marrow sample of each patient. There are many counts of this clonotype. The antigen this receptor binds is unknown. No base-level quality is on record; no much larger clone is a single base apart. The germline V gene (reference sequence) provides CDR1 WNHNN and CDR2 SYGVQD. The CDR3 runs 14 residues from the cysteine to the phenylalanine. The retained sequence is limited to the CDR3, 42 bases, with the frame set at the first base. Trimming removed 4 bases from V and 9 bases from J; the gene matches leave 5 bases unexplained.

The paper as a whole reports these results and caveats: The sorted CD138-negative fraction was a mixed bone marrow immune population, not purified T cells. Compared with RNA-seq, IR-seq captured clonotypes at much higher depth and more reliably, and a smaller IR-seq throughput was enough to identify most shared clonotypes. Removing single-read clonotypes increased the correlation between IR-seq and RNA-seq shared clonotype proportions. In IR-seq, single-read clonotypes were approximately 82% of clonotypes but about 3.5% of total reads; in RNA-seq they were about 68% of clonotypes and around 40% of reads.

This sequence uses TRBV10-1 and TRBJ2-1; 11 junctional bases match TRBD2. The sequence was obtained from a donor aged 40 or over with multiple myeloma. The sample taken for sequencing was a population of CD138-negative cells sorted from bone marrow. Explained via the paper, the cell subset or site label denotes: bone marrow mononuclear cells depleted of CD138+ plasma/myeloma cells by negative magnetic selection. The DNA is TGCGCCAGCAGTGCGACTAGCGGGATCGGTGAGCAGTTCTTC. This translates into CASSATSGIGEQFF.